This T cell receptor (beta chain) derives from a study of cytotoxic CD8 clonotypes in ibrutinib-treated CLL. Study-level results: While tracking circulating CD8+ T-cell counts, baseline clonality exceeded that of age-matched healthy donors.

Germline assignment: CDR1 LNHDA and CDR2 SQIVND (reference sequence). V shed 6 bases, J shed 4 bases, and the junction held 3 bases outside the gene matches. The CDR3 sequence is 14 residues long. To note about this clone: Its antigen remains unknown.

Generated by immunoSEQ multiplex PCR, the TCRdb table keeps only in-frame clones and is missing some. The sample lists about 97,000 clones; roughly three quarters were seen once. This chain uses TRBV19 with TRBJ1-6; 7 bases line up with TRBD1. This sequence originates from a human donor with chronic lymphocytic leukemia. This specimen consisted of PBMCs, obtained after 24 months of ibrutinib treatment. Here the CDR3 DNA reads TGTGCCAGTAGAGGACAGGCGTATAATTCACCCCTCCACTTT. Protein product: CASRGQAYNSPLHF.